The 27 T cell receptor beta chains reported below all come from one sample, sequenced in a study of blood T cell repertoires in COVID-19. The protocol was immunoSEQ multiplex PCR, while the TCRdb copy is restricted to in-frame clones and leaves out a portion. The sample has 200,000 to 250,000 clones, roughly four fifths seen once. Sequenced input: PBMCs or T cells enriched from blood (not recorded which). These receptors were taken from a woman aged 55 to 70 who had recovered from COVID-19.

This clone was detected only a few times. The V gene is TRBV6-5, the J gene TRBJ1-1; D unresolved. V lost 8 bases to trimming and J lost 0 bases, with 13 bases between them. The CDR3 totals 14 residues. CDR1 and CDR2 from the germline V gene are MNHEY and SVGAGI. The CDR3 region has the DNA TGTGCCAGCTCGTTCGGCGGGATGAACACTGAAGCTTTCTTT. Encoded protein: CASSFGGMNTEAFF.

The chain combines TRBV4-3 with TRBJ1-1; tentatively, D is TRBD1 (5 bases). Germline V gene sequence: CDR1 LGHNA, CDR2 YSLEER. The CDR3 spans 18 residues. The ends were cut back, 1 base at V and 4 bases at J, with 22 bases in the middle. The CDR3 nucleotides are TGCGCCAGCAGCCAAGGTCCCCAAGGGGCAAGTTTAGGCACTGAAGCTTTCTTT. It encodes CASSQGPQGASLGTEAFF.

The J gene is TRBJ2-7, the V gene TRBV19, with 10 bases matching TRBD1. The germline V gene encodes CDR1 LNHDA and CDR2 SQIVND (reference sequence). V was pared by 3 bases and J by 4 bases, with 6 bases of the junction left unmatched. The length of the CDR3 is 15 residues. The CDR3, as DNA: TGTGCCAGTAGTATCTTTGGGACAGGGGATTACGAGCAGTACTTC. Encoded protein: CASSIFGTGDYEQYF.

V usage is TRBV12-2 and J usage is TRBJ1-1. TRBV12-2 is a known pseudogene. The CDR3 sequence is 18 residues long. The DNA for the CDR3 is TGTGCAAGTCGCGACCTGCCGGGGGGACGAAGGCCTGCCACTGAAGCTTTCTTT. This translates into CASRDLPGGRRPATEAFF.

The table lists this clone with a count of one. This chain connects TRBV7-2 to TRBJ2-1; a weak D match, TRBD2 (6 bases). The CDR3 length is 15 residues. The germline gives CDR1 SGHTA, CDR2 FQGNSA. The V gene lost 5 bases and the J gene lost 7 bases, with 18 bases spanning the gap. The CDR3 DNA follows: TGTGCCAGCAGCCTGCTAATTGGAGGGCAGAATGAGCAGTTCTTC. This encodes CASSLLIGGQNEQFF.

The chain couples TRBV27 to TRBJ2-5, with D possibly matching TRBD1 (6 bases). The ends were cut back, 5 bases at V and 5 bases at J, with 15 bases in the middle. CDR3 size: 14 residues. Germline loops: CDR1 MNHEY, CDR2 SMNVEV (reference sequence). This CDR3 reads CASSQGTPRETQYF. Written as DNA, the CDR3 is TGTGCCAGCAGTCAGGGGACACCACGGGAGACCCAGTACTTC.

This sequence joins TRBV27 and TRBJ1-1; D ambiguous. The germline V gene encodes CDR1 MNHEY and CDR2 SMNVEV (reference sequence). The CDR3 totals 14 residues. Deletions cut 6 bases from V and 5 bases from J, with 16 bases between. CDR3 bases: TGTGCCAGCAGCTCTCCATCCCGGGATACTGAAGCTTTCTTT. Protein: CASSSPSRDTEAFF.

V usage is TRBV7-3 and J usage is TRBJ1-6; D might be TRBD1 (5 bases). The CDR3 is made up of 14 amino acids. CDR1 SGHTA and CDR2 FQGTGA come from the germline V gene. Trimming stripped 5 bases from V and 7 bases from J, with 12 bases between. This chain's CDR3 is CASSMTVQNSPLHF. The CDR3, as DNA: TGTGCCAGCAGCATGACAGTACAGAATTCACCCCTCCACTTT.

The chain couples TRBV19 to TRBJ2-6, with 8 bases identical to TRBD1. CDR1 is LNHDA, CDR2 SQIVND, per germline (reference sequence). This CDR3 is built from 17 residues. V lost 5 bases, J lost 2 bases, and 8 bases stayed unmatched. The CDR3 DNA reads TGTGCCAGTAGTGCTCGTCAGGGGGCTGCTGGGGCCAACGTCCTGACTTTC. It is translated as CASSARQGAAGANVLTF.

This rearrangement joins TRBV19 to TRBJ1-3; 7 positions match TRBD1. The length of the CDR3 is 17 residues. The V gene's germline CDR1 is LNHDA and CDR2 SQIVND (reference sequence). V dropped 5 bases and J dropped 2; count of bases not matched to a gene: 12. In DNA, the CDR3 is TGTGCCAGTAGTCACCCACCCGGGACAGCCCCTGGAAACACCATATATTTT. This sequence encodes CASSHPPGTAPGNTIYF.

This chain uses TRBV18 with TRBJ2-3; 9 bases are a match to TRBD2. Germline trimming cut 1 base from V and 2 bases from J; bases unmatched to any gene: 4. Germline loops: CDR1 KGHSH, CDR2 LQKENI. The length of the CDR3 is 16 residues. The CDR3 reads CASSPQSGGNTDTQYF. CDR3 nucleotide sequence: TGTGCCAGCTCACCACAAAGCGGGGGGAACACAGATACGCAGTATTTT. Full variable domain (remainder filled in from reference TRBV18 and TRBJ2-3): NAGVMQNPRHLVRRRGQEARLRCSPMKGHSHVYWYRQLPEEGLKFMVYLQKENIIDESGMPKERFSAEFPKEGPSILRIQQVVRGDSAAYFCASSPQSGGNTDTQYFGPGTRLTVL.

In this sample, this clone turned up once. The V gene is TRBV7-3, the J gene TRBJ2-4, with 8 bases that match TRBD1. The CDR3 contains 15 residues. Germline trimming cut 5 bases from V and 2 bases from J; bases unmatched to any gene: 5. Per the germline V gene, CDR1 is SGHTA and CDR2 is FQGTGA. CDR3 bases: TGTGCCAGCAGCCCGCAGGGGGCGACCAAAAACATTCAGTACTTC. Its protein is CASSPQGATKNIQYF.

The table lists this clone with a count of one. The rearrangement uses TRBV4-1 and TRBJ1-6, with no clear D. Germline CDR1 is MGHRA and CDR2 is YSYEKL. The V gene lost 7 bases and the J gene lost 0 bases, with 10 bases spanning the gap. The CDR3 length is 15 residues. For the CDR3, the DNA is TGCGCCAGCACTCCCGGGAACTCCTATAATTCACCCCTCCACTTT. This codes for CASTPGNSYNSPLHF.

This clone was detected many times. CDR3 residues: CASSSQQGAGEKLFF. CDR3 sequence (DNA): TGTGCCAGCAGCTCCCAACAGGGGGCGGGAGAAAAACTGTTTTTT. V is TRBV13 and J is TRBJ1-4, with 9 nucleotides matching TRBD1. This CDR3 comprises 15 residues. The V gene's germline CDR1 is PRHDT and CDR2 FYEKMQ (reference sequence). The J segment lost 8 bases and the V segment lost 4 bases, leaving 8 bases of the junction unmatched.

The rearrangement joins TRBV4-2 to TRBJ2-2; D ambiguous. Germline V gene sequence: CDR1 LGHNA, CDR2 YNFKEQ. The CDR3 covers 15 residues. With 0 bases removed from V and 6 bases from J, the gap between germline ends came to 11 bases. This chain's CDR3 is CASSQDRSGPGELFF. For the CDR3, the DNA is TGTGCCAGCAGCCAAGATCGGTCAGGCCCCGGGGAGCTGTTTTTT.

This chain links TRBV18 with TRBJ1-3; 8 bases agree with TRBD1. The CDR3 runs 17 residues. V dropped 1 base and J dropped 2; count of bases not matched to a gene: 7. Germline V gives CDR1 KGHSH, CDR2 LQKENI. The CDR3, as DNA: TGTGCCAGCTCACCACGTCCGCAGGGGGCGCCTGGAAACACCATATATTTT. Protein sequence: CASSPRPQGAPGNTIYF.

This clone was seen a few times. V is TRBV11-2 and J is TRBJ1-3, with D perhaps TRBD1 (6 bases). The CDR3 has 14 residues. Trimming removed 3 bases at V and 4 bases at J, with 10 bases between. CDR1 and CDR2 from the germline V gene are SGHAT and FQNNGV. The CDR3: CASSLNRVGNTIYF. The CDR3 region has the DNA TGTGCCAGCAGCTTGAACAGGGTCGGAAACACCATATATTTT.

The chain joins TRBV7-2 to TRBJ2-3; maybe TRBD2 (7 bases). The CDR3 loop spans 15 amino acids. The V end was cut by 5 bases, the J end by 4 bases, with 16 bases between. CDR1 SGHTA and CDR2 FQGNSA come from the germline V gene. The CDR3 DNA follows: TGTGCCAGCAGCCCTAGGGGGAGGGGCGCAGATACGCAGTATTTT. As protein: CASSPRGRGADTQYF.

This clone was recorded a few times. The chain uses TRBV5-4 and TRBJ1-4, with D possibly being TRBD1 (6 bases). Trimming took off 5 bases at V and 3 bases at J, with 8 bases between the two ends. The length of the CDR3 is 13 residues. Germline values: CDR1 SGHNT, CDR2 YYREEE (reference sequence). The CDR3 DNA reads as TGTGCCAGCAGACAGGGCGCTAATGAAAAACTGTTTTTT. Translation gives CASRQGANEKLFF.

The J gene is TRBJ1-1, the V gene TRBV2; 8 bases align to TRBD1. CDR1 and CDR2 (germline): SNHLY, FYNNEI. V gave up 6 bases and J gave up 5 bases; unmatched junction bases: 8. This CDR3 region has 14 residues. This chain's CDR3 is CASSRGTGGTEAFF. CDR3 coding DNA: TGTGCCAGCAGCCGCGGAACAGGGGGGACTGAAGCTTTCTTT.

This chain connects TRBV19 to TRBJ2-2; TRBD2 is a possible D gene (6 bases). This CDR3 contains 14 residues. Trimming cost V 10 bases and J 4 bases, with 16 bases left between them. Germline loops: CDR1 LNHDA, CDR2 SQIVND (reference sequence). DNA for the CDR3: TGTGCCACCAACCCAGCGGGTCTCACCGGGGAGCTGTTTTTT. Its protein is CATNPAGLTGELFF.

The rearrangement links TRBV7-9 to TRBJ1-3; TRBD1 matches 8 bases. The trim removed 6 bases at V and 0 bases at J, leaving 7 bases unmatched. Germline CDR1 SEHNR, CDR2 FQNEAQ (reference sequence). The CDR3 has 16 amino acids. The chain's CDR3 is CASSVDRGFSGNTIYF. CDR3 nucleotides: TGTGCCAGCAGTGTAGACAGGGGTTTCTCTGGAAACACCATATATTTT. The variable domain in full, completed from reference TRBV7-9 and TRBJ1-3, reads DTGVSQNPRHKITKRGQNVTFRCDPISEHNRLYWYRQTLGQGPEFLTYFQNEAQLEKSRLLSDRFSAERPKGSFSTLEIQRTEQGDSAMYLCASSVDRGFSGNTIYFGEGSWLTVV.

V gene TRBV10-3 combines with J gene TRBJ1-2; D is unclear. The V gene's germline CDR1 is ENHRY and CDR2 SYGVKD. V was shortened by 0 bases and J by 7 bases, with 15 bases between the two germline ends. The CDR3 runs to 15 residues. The CDR3 nucleotides are TGTGCCATCAGTGAGTCGATTGGAAACACGGGTGGCTACACCTTC. Translation gives CAISESIGNTGGYTF.

The genes are TRBV30 and TRBJ1-2, with no clear D. CDR1 GTSNPN and CDR2 SVGIG come from the germline V gene (reference sequence). The CDR3 has 12 amino acids. Trimming shortened V by 0 bases and J by 4 bases, and 6 bases separated the two germline ends. DNA of the CDR3: TGTGCCTGGAGTGTTAGTGGCTATGGCTACACCTTC. Its translation: CAWSVSGYGYTF.

The CDR3 region has the DNA TGTGCCAGCCTTCCTCCGGGGACTAACATTCAGTACTTC. This sequence encodes CASLPPGTNIQYF. J is TRBJ2-4 and V is TRBV12-3 or TRBV12-4; perhaps TRBD2 as D (6 bases). This CDR3 region has 13 residues. V dropped 8 bases and J dropped 7 bases, with 15 bases sitting between them.

This chain links TRBV19 with TRBJ1-2; D possibly corresponds to TRBD1 (6 bases). CDR1 LNHDA and CDR2 SQIVND come from the germline V gene (reference sequence). V dropped 5 bases and J dropped 5 bases, with 18 bases sitting between them. CDR3 length: 15 amino acids. CDR3 DNA: TGTGCCAGTAGTCCACCCATTCCCGGGACATATGGCTACACCTTC. Protein sequence: CASSPPIPGTYGYTF.

This clone has only a few counts. The chain employs TRBV6-5 and TRBJ2-7, with 7 bases matching TRBD1. The V gene's germline CDR1 is MNHEY and CDR2 SVGAGI. This CDR3 contains 15 residues. V gave up 6 bases and J gave up 0 bases; unmatched junction bases: 8. The CDR3 here is CASSPLTGSSYEQYF. In DNA form, the CDR3 reads TGTGCCAGCAGCCCCTTGACAGGGAGCTCCTACGAGCAGTACTTC.